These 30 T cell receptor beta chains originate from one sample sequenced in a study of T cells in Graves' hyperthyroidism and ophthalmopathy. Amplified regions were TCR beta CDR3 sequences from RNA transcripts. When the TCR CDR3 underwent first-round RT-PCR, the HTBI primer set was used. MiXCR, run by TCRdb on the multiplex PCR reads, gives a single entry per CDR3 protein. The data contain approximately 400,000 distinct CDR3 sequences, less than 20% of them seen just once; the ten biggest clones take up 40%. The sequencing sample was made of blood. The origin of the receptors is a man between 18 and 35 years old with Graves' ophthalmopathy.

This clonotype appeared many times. The CDR3 loop reads CASSLSLVGTIDEQYF. The CDR3 DNA sequence: TGTGCCAGCAGTTTATCGTTGGTAGGGACCATCGACGAGCAGTACTTC. The V gene is TRBV27, the J gene TRBJ2-7; tentatively, D is TRBD1 or TRBD2 (5 bases each). The V and J ends lost 0 bases and 5 bases respectively, with 17 bases between them. CDR3 length: 16 residues. Germline CDR1 and CDR2: MNHEY and SMNVEV (reference sequence).

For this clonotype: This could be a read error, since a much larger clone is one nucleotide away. CDR3 protein: CASSASGGAKNIQYF. The CDR3 DNA follows: TGTGCCAGCAGTGCTAGCGGGGGGGCAAAAAACATTCAGTACTTC. J is TRBJ2-4 and V is TRBV6-2 or TRBV6-3; TRBD2 aligns across 12 bases. Germline-derived CDR1 and CDR2 are MNHEY and SVGEGT. This CDR3 has 15 residues. The trim removed 5 bases at V and 4 bases at J, leaving 3 bases unmatched.

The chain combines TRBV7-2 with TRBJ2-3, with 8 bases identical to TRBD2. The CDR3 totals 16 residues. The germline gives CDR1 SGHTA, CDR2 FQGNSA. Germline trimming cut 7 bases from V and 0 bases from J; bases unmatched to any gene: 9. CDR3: CASNPTGGASTDTQYF. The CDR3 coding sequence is TGTGCCAGCAACCCGACCGGGGGGGCGAGCACAGATACGCAGTATTTT.

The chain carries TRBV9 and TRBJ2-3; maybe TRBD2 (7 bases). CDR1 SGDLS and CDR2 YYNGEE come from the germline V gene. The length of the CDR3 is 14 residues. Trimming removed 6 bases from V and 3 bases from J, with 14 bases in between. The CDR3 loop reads CASTYREGTDTQYF. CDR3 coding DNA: TGTGCCAGCACCTACAGGGAGGGGACAGATACGCAGTATTTT.

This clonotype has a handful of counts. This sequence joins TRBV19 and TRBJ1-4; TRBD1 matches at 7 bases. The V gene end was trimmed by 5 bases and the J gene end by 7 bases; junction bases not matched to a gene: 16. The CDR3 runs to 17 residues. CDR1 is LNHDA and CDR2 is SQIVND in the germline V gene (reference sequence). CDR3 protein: CASSAPVQGLSVEKLFF. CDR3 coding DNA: TGTGCCAGTAGTGCCCCGGTACAGGGGTTATCGGTTGAAAAACTGTTTTTT.

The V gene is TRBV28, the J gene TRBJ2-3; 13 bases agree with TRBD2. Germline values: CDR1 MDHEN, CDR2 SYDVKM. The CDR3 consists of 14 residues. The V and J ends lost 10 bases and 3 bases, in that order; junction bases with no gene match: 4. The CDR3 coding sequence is TGTGCCATGGGGACTAGCGGGAAGACAGATACGCAGTATTTT. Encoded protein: CAMGTSGKTDTQYF.

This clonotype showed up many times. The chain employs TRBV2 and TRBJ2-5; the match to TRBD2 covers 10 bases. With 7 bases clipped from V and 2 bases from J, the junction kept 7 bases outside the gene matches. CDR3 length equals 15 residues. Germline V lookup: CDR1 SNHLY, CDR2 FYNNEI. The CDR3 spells CASKQVAGGQETQYF. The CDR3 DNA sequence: TGTGCCAGCAAGCAGGTAGCGGGGGGTCAAGAGACCCAGTACTTC.

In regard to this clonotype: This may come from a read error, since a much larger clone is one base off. The CDR3 loop reads CASSERTGGVYGYTF. For the CDR3, the DNA is TGCGCCAGCAGCGAACGGACAGGGGGCGTCTATGGCTACACCTTC. The V and J genes are TRBV5-5 and TRBJ1-2; TRBD1 aligns across 11 bases. The CDR3 extends over 15 amino acids. Germline CDR1 and CDR2: SGHKS and YYEKEE (reference sequence).

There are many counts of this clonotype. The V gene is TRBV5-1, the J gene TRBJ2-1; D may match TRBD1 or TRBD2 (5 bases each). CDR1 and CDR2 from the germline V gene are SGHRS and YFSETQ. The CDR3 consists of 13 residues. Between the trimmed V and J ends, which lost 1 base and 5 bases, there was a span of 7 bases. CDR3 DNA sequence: TGCGCCAGCAGCTTGCGAGGGGACAATGAGCAGTTCTTC. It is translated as CASSLRGDNEQFF.

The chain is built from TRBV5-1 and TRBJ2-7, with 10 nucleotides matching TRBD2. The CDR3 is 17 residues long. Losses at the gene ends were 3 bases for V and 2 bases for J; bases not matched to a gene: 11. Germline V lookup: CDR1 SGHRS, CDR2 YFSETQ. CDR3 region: CASSSPGLASAPYEQYF. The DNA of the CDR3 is TGCGCCAGCAGCTCGCCGGGACTAGCGAGTGCCCCCTACGAGCAGTACTTC.

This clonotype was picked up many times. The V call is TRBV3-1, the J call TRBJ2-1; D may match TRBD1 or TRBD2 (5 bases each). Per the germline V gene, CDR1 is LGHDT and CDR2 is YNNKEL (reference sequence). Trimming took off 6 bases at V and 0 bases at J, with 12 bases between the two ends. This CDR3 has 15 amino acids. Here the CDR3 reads CASSTGRSSYNEQFF. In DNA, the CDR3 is TGTGCCAGCAGTACGGGACGTAGCTCCTACAATGAGCAGTTCTTC.

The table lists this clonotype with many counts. The CDR3 region is CASSLDFRGYEKLFF. The CDR3 DNA reads as TGTGCCAGCAGTTTAGACTTTAGAGGGTATGAAAAACTGTTTTTT. This rearrangement joins TRBV12-3 or TRBV12-4 to TRBJ1-4; D uncertain. CDR3 length equals 15 residues. Deletions cut 1 base from V and 6 bases from J, with 12 bases between.

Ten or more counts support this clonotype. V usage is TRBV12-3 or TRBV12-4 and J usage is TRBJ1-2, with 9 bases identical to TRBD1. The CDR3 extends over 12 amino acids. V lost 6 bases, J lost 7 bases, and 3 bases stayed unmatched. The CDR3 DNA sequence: TGTGCCAGCAGGACAGGGGGGGGTGGCTACACCTTC. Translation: CASRTGGGGYTF.

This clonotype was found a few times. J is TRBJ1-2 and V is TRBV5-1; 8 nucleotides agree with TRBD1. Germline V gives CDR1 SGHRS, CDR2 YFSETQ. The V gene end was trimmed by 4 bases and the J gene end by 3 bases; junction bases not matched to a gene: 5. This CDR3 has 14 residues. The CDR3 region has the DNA TGCGCCAGCAGCGCCGACAGGGGAGACTATGGCTACACCTTC. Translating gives CASSADRGDYGYTF. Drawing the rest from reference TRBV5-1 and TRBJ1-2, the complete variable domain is KAGVTQTPRYLIKTRGQQVTLSCSPISGHRSVSWYQQTPGQGLQFLFEYFSETQRNKGNFPGRFSGRQFSNSRSEMNVSTLELGDSALYLCASSADRGDYGYTFGSGTRLTVV.

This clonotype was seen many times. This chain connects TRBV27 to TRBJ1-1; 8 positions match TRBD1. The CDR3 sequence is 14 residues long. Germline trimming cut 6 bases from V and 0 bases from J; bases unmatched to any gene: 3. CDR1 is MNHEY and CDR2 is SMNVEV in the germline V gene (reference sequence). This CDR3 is CASRLQGVNTEAFF. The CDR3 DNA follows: TGTGCCAGCAGGCTACAGGGGGTGAACACTGAAGCTTTCTTT.

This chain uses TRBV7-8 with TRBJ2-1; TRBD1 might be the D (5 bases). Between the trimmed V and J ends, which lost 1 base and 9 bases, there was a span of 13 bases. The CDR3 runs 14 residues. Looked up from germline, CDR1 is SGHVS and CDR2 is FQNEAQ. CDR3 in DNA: TGTGCCAGCAGCTTAGTTGGGCAGGGTGGTGAGCAGTTCTTC. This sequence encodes CASSLVGQGGEQFF.

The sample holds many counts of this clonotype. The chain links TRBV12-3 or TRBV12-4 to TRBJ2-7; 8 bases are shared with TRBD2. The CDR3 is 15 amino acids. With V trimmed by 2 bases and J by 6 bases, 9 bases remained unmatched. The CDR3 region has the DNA TGTGCCAGCAGTTTAACTAGCGGACCGTGGGGCGAGCAGTACTTC. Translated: CASSLTSGPWGEQYF.

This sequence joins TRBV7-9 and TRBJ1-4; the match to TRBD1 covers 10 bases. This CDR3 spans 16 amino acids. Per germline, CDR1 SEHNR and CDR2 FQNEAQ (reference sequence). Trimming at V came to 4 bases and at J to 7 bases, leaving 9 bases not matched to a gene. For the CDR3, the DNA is TGTGCCAGCAGCTCGCCCCGGGACAGGGGCGGTGAAAAACTGTTTTTT. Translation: CASSSPRDRGGEKLFF.

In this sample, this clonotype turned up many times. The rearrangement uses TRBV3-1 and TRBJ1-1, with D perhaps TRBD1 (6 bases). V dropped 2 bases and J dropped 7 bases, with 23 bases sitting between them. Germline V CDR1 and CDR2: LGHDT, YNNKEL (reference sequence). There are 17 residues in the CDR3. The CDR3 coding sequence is TGTGCCAGCAGCCAAATGACAGGCCGTCCACTTCGACGTGAAGCTTTCTTT. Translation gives CASSQMTGRPLRREAFF.

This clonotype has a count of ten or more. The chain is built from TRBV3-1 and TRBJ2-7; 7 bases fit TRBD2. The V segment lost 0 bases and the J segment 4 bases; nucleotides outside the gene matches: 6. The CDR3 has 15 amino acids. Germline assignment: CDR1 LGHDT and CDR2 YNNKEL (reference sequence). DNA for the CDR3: TGTGCCAGCAGCCAAGATTTCGGCGGGGGTTACGAGCAGTACTTC. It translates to CASSQDFGGGYEQYF.

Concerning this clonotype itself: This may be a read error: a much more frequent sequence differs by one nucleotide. Here the CDR3 reads CASSEANEQYF. In DNA form, the CDR3 reads TGTGCCAGCAGTGAAGCCAACGAGCAGTACTTC. V usage is TRBV2 and J usage is TRBJ2-7; unclear D gene. Germline V gene sequence: CDR1 SNHLY, CDR2 FYNNEI. V lost 0 bases and J 5 bases, leaving 2 bases between the germline ends. The CDR3 runs 11 residues.

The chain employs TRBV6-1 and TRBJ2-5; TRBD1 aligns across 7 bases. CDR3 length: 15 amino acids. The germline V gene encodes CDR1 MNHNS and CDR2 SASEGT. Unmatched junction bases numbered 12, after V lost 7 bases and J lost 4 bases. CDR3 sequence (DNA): TGTGCCAGCACCGTACAGGGGCCTTCGGGAGAGACCCAGTACTTC. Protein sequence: CASTVQGPSGETQYF.

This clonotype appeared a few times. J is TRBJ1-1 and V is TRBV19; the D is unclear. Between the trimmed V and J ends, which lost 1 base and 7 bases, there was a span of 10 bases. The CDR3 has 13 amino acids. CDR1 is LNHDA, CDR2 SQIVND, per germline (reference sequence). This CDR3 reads CASSIGWADEAFF. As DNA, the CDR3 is TGTGCCAGTAGTATAGGGTGGGCGGATGAAGCTTTCTTT.

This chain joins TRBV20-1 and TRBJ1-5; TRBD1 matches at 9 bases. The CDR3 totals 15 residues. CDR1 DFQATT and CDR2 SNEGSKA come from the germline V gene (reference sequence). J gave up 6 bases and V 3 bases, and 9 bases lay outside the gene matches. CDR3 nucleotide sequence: TGCAGTGCTAGGGACCCGGGACAGGGAGGTCAGCCCCAGCATTTT. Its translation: CSARDPGQGGQPQHF.

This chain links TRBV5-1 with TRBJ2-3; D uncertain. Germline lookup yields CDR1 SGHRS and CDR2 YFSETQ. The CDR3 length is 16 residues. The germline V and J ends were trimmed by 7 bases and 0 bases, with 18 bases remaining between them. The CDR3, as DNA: TGCGCCAGCCGATCGGAAGCGTCAATTAGCACAGATACGCAGTATTTT. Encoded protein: CASRSEASISTDTQYF.

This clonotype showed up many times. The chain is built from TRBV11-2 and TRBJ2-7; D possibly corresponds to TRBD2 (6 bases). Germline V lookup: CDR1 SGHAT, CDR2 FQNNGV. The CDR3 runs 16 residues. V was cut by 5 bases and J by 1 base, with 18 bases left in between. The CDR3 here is CASSLLLEGFSYEQYF. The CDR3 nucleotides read TGTGCCAGCAGCCTCCTCCTGGAGGGATTTTCCTACGAGCAGTACTTC.

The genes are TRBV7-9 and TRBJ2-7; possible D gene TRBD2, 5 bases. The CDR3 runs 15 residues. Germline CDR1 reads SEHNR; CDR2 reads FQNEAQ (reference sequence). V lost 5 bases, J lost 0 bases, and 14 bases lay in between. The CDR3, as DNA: TGTGCCAGCAGCCCTCTTAGAGGGAACTCCTACGAGCAGTACTTC. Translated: CASSPLRGNSYEQYF.

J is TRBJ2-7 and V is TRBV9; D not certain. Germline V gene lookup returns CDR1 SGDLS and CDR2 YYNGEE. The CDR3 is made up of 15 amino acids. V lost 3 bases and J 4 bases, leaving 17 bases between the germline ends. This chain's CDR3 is CASSESPSREYEQYF. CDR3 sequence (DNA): TGTGCCAGCAGCGAGAGCCCCTCGCGAGAGTACGAGCAGTACTTC.

CDR3 amino acids: CASSPPLEWLGDTQYF. The CDR3 DNA reads as TGTGCCAGCTCACCACCTTTGGAGTGGTTAGGGGATACGCAGTATTTT. The chain joins TRBV18 to TRBJ2-3; D is unclear. Per germline, CDR1 KGHSH and CDR2 LQKENI. CDR3 size: 16 residues. V was clipped by 0 bases and J by 6 bases, with 16 bases between them.

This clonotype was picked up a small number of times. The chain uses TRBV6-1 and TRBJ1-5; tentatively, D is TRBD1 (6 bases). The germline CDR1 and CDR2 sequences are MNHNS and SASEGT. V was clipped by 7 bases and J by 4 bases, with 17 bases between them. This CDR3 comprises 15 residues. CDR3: CASNTFGTQNQPQHF. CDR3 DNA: TGTGCCAGCAATACATTTGGGACACAAAATCAGCCCCAGCATTTT.